This is a list of T cell receptor beta chains from one sample in a study of control samples from healthy donors and cancer patients. TCRdb's copy holds only in-frame clones and misses some; the assay was immunoSEQ multiplex PCR. The sample has around 130,000 clones; 90% are singletons. Sequencing was performed on blood. The source is a man between 18 and 35 years old in good health. Each CDR3 is given with its conserved first and last residue.

j_call v_call cdr3_length cdr3_aa
TRBJ1-2 TRBV6-5 14 CASSYRDSPYGYTF
TRBJ2-3 TRBV3-1/TRBV3-2 17 CASSHVAGGMGTDTQYF
TRBJ2-6 TRBV11-3 16 CASSLAGGAGANVLTF
TRBJ2-1 TRBV6-6 14 CASRRAGTNNEQFF
TRBJ1-1 TRBV27 12 CASRNRGGWGFF
TRBJ2-7 TRBV7-3 13 CATLGGRLDEQYF
TRBJ1-2 TRBV7-9 15 CASSAGFRIQNGYTF
TRBJ2-1 TRBV24-1 13 CATKAGSGDEQFF
TRBJ2-5 TRBV12-3/TRBV12-4 13 CASTPGGQETQYF
TRBJ1-1 TRBV2 15 CASSEVGATGSKAFF
TRBJ2-6 TRBV6-2/TRBV6-3 18 CASSLSLASNSGANVLTF
TRBJ2-7 TRBV28 17 CAVLEFVPGQGVYEQYF
TRBJ1-1 TRBV18 15 CASSPPPFLNTEAFF
TRBJ1-4 TRBV19 14 CASSATGGEEKLFF
TRBJ2-1 TRBV6-5 13 CASRSQPVGEQFF
TRBJ1-3 TRBV3-1/TRBV3-2 13 CASSQDRRNTIYF
TRBJ2-3 TRBV10-1 20 CASSERTSGGSLSSTDTQYF
TRBJ2-4 TRBV7-3 17 CASSLRKGAIAKNIQYF
TRBJ1-1 TRBV12-3/TRBV12-4 12 CASSSGPGKAFF
TRBJ2-1 TRBV3-1/TRBV3-2 14 CASATSGGHNEQFF
TRBJ2-3 TRBV12-5 17 CASGLVLGGRGTDTQYF
TRBJ1-5 TRBV30 13 CAWSGGSNQPQHF
TRBJ2-1 TRBV19 15 CASNPTSGSYNEQFF
TRBJ2-6 TRBV6-6 14 CASQSSSGANVLTF
TRBJ2-3 TRBV5-6 14 CASSLVAYTDTQYF
TRBJ1-1 TRBV5-1 12 CASSPETGEAFF
TRBJ2-7 TRBV7-7 15 CASSKGSSGDYEQYF
TRBJ1-3 TRBV28 14 CASSWQSSGNTIYF
TRBJ2-2 TRBV30 12 CAWSVDTGELFF
TRBJ2-3 TRBV13 14 CASSQFRPTDTQYF
TRBJ2-1 TRBV9 17 CASSAGGGTSGIHEQFF
TRBJ1-3 TRBV6-5 14 CASRSTISGNTIYF
TRBJ1-2 TRBV11-2 13 CASSPGGNYGYTF
TRBJ1-2 TRBV9 14 CASSDSGALGGYTF
TRBJ2-6 TRBV3-1/TRBV3-2 16 CASSPTVLSGANVLTF
TRBJ1-1 TRBV2 14 CASNAGGGFTEAFF
TRBJ2-1 TRBV19 19 CASSIEPPVLLAGVHEQFF
TRBJ1-1 TRBV30 12 CAWGRRNTEAFF
TRBJ2-1 TRBV5-1 13 CASSPGPHNEQFF
TRBJ2-5 TRBV5-1 13 CASSLGPLETQYF
TRBJ2-5 TRBV2 17 CASTFTGTSGVQETQYF
TRBJ2-5 TRBV7-9 15 CASSLSLTGQETQYF
TRBJ2-7 TRBV6-1 13 CASSDPNPYEQYF
TRBJ2-2 TRBV4-2 14 CASSQDRGSGELFF
TRBJ2-7 TRBV18 12 CASSPGAYEQYF